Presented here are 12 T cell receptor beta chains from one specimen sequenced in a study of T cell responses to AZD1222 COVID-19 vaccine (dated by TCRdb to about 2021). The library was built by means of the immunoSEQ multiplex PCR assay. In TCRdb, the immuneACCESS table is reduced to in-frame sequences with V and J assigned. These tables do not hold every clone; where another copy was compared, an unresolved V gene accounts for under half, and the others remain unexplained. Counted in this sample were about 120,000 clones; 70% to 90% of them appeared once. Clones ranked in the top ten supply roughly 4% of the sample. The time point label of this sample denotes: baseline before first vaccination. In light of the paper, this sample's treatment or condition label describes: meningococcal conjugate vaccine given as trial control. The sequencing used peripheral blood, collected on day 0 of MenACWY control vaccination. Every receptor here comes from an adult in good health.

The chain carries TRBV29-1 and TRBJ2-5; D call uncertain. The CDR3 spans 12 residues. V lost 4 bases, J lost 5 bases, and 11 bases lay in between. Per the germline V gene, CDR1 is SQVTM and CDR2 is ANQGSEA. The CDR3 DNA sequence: TGCAGCGTTGCCCGGGTTGAGGAGACCCAGTACTTC. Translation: CSVARVEETQYF.

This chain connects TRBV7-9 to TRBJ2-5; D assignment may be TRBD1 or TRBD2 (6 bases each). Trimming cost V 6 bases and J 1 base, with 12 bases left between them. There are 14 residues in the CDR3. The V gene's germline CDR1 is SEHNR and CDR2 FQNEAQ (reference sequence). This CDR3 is CASSLTGAQETQYF. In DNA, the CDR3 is TGTGCCAGCAGTCTCACGGGGGCCCAAGAGACCCAGTACTTC.

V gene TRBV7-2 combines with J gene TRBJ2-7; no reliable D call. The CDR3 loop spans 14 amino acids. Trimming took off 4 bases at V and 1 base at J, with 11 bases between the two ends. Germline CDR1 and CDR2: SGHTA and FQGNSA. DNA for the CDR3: TGTGCCAGCAGCTCAGTGGGGTTTTCCTACGAGCAGTACTTC. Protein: CASSSVGFSYEQYF.

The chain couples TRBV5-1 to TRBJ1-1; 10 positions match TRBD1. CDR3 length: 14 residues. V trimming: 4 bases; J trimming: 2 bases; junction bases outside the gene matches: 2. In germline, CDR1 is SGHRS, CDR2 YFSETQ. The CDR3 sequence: CASSVTGGNTEAFF. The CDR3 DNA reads TGCGCCAGCAGCGTGACAGGGGGCAACACTGAAGCTTTCTTT.

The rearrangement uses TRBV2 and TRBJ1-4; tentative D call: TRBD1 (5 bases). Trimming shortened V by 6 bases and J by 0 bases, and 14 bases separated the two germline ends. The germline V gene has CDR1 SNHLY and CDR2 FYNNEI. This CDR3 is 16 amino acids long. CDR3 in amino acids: CASSPGRGPTNEKLFF. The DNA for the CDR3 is TGTGCCAGCAGCCCCGGAAGGGGACCAACTAATGAAAAACTGTTTTTT.

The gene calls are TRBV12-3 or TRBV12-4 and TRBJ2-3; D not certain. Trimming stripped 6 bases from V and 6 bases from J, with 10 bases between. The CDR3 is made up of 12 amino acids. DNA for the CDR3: TGTGCCAGCAGGTCCACGTCGGATACGCAGTATTTT. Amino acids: CASRSTSDTQYF.

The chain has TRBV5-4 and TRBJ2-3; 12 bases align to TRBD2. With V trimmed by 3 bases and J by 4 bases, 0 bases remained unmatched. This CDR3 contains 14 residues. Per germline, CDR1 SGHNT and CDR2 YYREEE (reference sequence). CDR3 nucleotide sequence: TGTGCCAGCAGCTCTAGCGGGGGGGCAGATACGCAGTATTTT. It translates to CASSSSGGADTQYF.

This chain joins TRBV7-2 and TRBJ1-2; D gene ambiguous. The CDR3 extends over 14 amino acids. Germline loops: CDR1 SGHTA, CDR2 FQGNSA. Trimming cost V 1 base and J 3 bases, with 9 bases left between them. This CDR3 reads CASSLGGADYGYTF. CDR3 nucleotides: TGTGCCAGCAGCTTAGGTGGAGCCGACTATGGCTACACCTTC.

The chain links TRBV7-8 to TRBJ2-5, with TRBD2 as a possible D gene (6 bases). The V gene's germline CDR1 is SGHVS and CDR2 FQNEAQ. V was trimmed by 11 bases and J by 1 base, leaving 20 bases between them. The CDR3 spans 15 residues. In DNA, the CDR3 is TGTGCCGGCGCCTTTCGGGGGTCAGCCCAAGAGACCCAGTACTTC. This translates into CAGAFRGSAQETQYF.

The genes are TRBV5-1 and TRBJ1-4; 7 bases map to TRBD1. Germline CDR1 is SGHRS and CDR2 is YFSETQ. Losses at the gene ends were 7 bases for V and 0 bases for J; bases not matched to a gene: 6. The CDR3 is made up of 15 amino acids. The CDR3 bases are TGCGCCAGCCGGACAGGATTTGCAACTAATGAAAAACTGTTTTTT. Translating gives CASRTGFATNEKLFF.

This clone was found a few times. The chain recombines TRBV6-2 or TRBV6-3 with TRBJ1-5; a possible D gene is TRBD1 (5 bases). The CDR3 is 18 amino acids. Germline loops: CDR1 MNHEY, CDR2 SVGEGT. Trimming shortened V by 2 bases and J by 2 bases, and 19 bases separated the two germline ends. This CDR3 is CASSYKKGAAAGNQPQHF. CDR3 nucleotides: TGTGCCAGCAGTTACAAGAAAGGGGCAGCGGCGGGCAATCAGCCCCAGCATTTT.

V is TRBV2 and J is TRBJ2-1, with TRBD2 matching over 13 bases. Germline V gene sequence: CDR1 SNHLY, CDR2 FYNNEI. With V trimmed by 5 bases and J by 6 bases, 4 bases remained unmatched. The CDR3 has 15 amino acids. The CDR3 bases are TGTGCCAGCAGTCGCACTAGCGGGGGGGCCAATGAGCAGTTCTTC. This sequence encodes CASSRTSGGANEQFF.